This record looks at one T cell receptor (beta chain) sequence and its context. The CDR3 contains 15 residues. The ends were cut back, 2 bases at V and 11 bases at J, with 17 bases in the middle. Germline V gene sequence: CDR1 SGDLS, CDR2 YYNGEE. This record comes from a study of blood T cell repertoires in COVID-19. Study-wide context: Samples representing acute and convalescent COVID-19 were sourced from the United States, Italy and Spain. PBMCs, B-cell-depleted T cells, or T cells were the source of the cDNA or gDNA that made up the material.

TCRdb's copy holds only in-frame clones and misses some; the assay was immunoSEQ multiplex PCR. Of about 180,000 clones detected, roughly 87% appear once; the ten largest clones hold around 1.9%. The chain links TRBV9 to TRBJ1-6, with a tentative D call TRBD1 (5 bases). The sample taken for sequencing was peripheral blood. This clonotype was sampled from a man aged 18 to 29 who had recovered from COVID-19. The CDR3: CASSVSGKVPPPLHF. The CDR3 DNA follows: TGTGCCAGCAGCGTGTCAGGGAAAGTACCCCCACCCCTCCACTTT.